This T cell receptor (beta chain) was recorded in a study of tumor-infiltrating lymphocytes in primary liver carcinoma. Study information: Read depth, roughly 3.5 to 8 million productive TCRbeta reads, did not differ significantly between tissues. General study results and limits: Present in all five tumor regions were only about 7-25% of the top clones. Researchers found tumor-adjacent and tumor-blood pairs overlapped less than tumor region pairs. Significantly larger top-250-clone fractions were found in tumors than in blood (p = 0.039).

Unsorted bulk tissue of about 19-33 mg yielded co-extracted RNA and DNA. A constant-region primer primed TCR beta cDNA synthesis from about 530 ng of total RNA. Amplification in three nested multiplex PCR rounds with slightly modified ARM-PCR gave rise to TCR beta libraries. TCRdb itself ran the multiplex PCR reads through MiXCR, one entry per CDR3 protein. Here the sample spans 25,000 to 35,000 distinct CDR3 sequences, about 79% being singletons. For this clonotype: Its antigen is currently unknown. This clone may be a read error of a much larger clone one base away.

What was sequenced was liver tumor tissue from sampling region 5. The subset here: tumor region T5, tumor centre. The receptor was isolated from a man aged 40-55 years with primary liver carcinoma and hepatitis B virus infection.

The CDR3 protein is CASSPMATGAGELFF. CDR3 DNA: TGTGCCAGCTCACCAATGGCTACGGGGGCCGGGGAGCTGTTTTTT. V is TRBV18 and J is TRBJ2-2; possibly TRBD2 for D (6 bases). CDR3 length equals 15 residues. In germline, CDR1 is KGHSH, CDR2 LQKENI. V gave up 2 bases and J gave up 6 bases, with 13 bases separating them.